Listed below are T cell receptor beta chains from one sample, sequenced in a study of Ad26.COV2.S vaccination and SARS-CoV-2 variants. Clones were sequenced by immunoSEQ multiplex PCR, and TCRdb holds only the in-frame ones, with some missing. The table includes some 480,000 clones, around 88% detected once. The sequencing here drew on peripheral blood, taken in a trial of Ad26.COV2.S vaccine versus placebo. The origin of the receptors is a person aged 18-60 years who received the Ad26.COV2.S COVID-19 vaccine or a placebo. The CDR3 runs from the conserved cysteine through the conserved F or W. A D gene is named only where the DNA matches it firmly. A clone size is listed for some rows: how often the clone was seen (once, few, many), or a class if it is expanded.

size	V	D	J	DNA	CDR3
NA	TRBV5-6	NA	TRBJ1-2	TGTGCCAGCAGCTTGGTGGCGGCCATACCAAACTATGGCTACACCTTC	CASSLVAAIPNYGYTF
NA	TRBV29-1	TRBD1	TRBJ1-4	TGCAGCGTTGGGGCAGGGGGCAATGAAAAACTGTTTTTT	CSVGAGGNEKLFF
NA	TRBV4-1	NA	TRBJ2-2	TGCGCCAGCAGCCAAGATACGGTACTGATAGAGCTGTTTTTT	CASSQDTVLIELFF
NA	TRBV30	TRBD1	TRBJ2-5	TGTGCCTGGAGTGCTCACAGGGGTGAGACCCAGTACTTC	CAWSAHRGETQYF
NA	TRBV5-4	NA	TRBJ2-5	TGTGCCAGCAGCTTGAGTCCGTACTACGGAGAGACCCAGTACTTC	CASSLSPYYGETQYF
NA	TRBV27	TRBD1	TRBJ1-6	TGTGCCAGCAGTGGGACAGGGAATAATTCACCCCTCCACTTT	CASSGTGNNSPLHF
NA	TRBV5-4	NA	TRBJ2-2	TGTGCCAGCAGCTTGCAACATGTGAACACCGGGGAGCTGTTTTTT	CASSLQHVNTGELFF
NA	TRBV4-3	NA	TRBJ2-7	TGCGCCAGCAGCCCCCATGGGGGAACCTACGAGCAGTACTTC	CASSPHGGTYEQYF
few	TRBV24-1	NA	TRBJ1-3	TGTGCCACCGCCACGGGCGGGAGCTCTGGAAACACCATATATTTT	CATATGGSSGNTIYF
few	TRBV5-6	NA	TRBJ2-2	TGTGCCAGCGGAGGAGGCAGCATATCGACGGAGCTGTTTTTT	CASGGGSISTELFF
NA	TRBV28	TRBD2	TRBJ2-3	TGTGCCAGCAGTCCCCTTCGACTAGCGGGAGGTGTAGATACGCAGTATTTT	CASSPLRLAGGVDTQYF
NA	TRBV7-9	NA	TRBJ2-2	TGTGCCAGCAGCTTAGCGGAGGGGCGGTCAGGGGAGCTGTTTTTT	CASSLAEGRSGELFF
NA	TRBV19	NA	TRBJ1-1	TGTGCCAGTAGTATAGATCGTGGGGGCCCCGAAGCTTTCTTT	CASSIDRGGPEAFF
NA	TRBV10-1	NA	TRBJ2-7	TGCGCCAGCAGTGAGAGAAGGACAGACCCCTACGAGCAGTACTTC	CASSERRTDPYEQYF